Listed below are T cell receptor beta chains from one sample, sequenced in a study of metastatic and nonmetastatic thyroid tumors. TCRdb re-called the PCR reads through MiXCR. The profile shows around 20,000 clones, 10% to 15% of them singletons. The material sequenced was blood. These TCRs come from a female donor with papillary thyroid cancer or a benign thyroid nodule (not recorded which). Some clones in this sample may be carry-over from other donors' samples. CDR3s include the opening cysteine and the closing phenylalanine or tryptophan. D genes are given only for firm matches. Part of the rows lack a size; the others show once, few, many or a class for expanded clones.

size: many
J: TRBJ2-7
V: TRBV11-2
D: -
DNA: TGTGCCAGCAGTCAAACAGGAAGCTCCTACGAGCAGTACTTC
CDR3: CASSQTGSSYEQYF

size: -
J: TRBJ1-2
V: TRBV5-4
D: -
DNA: TGTGCCAGCATCACATATAACTATGGCTACACCTTC
CDR3: CASITYNYGYTF

size: many
J: TRBJ1-1
V: TRBV7-6
D: TRBD1
DNA: TGTGCCAGCAGTTCTCGACAGGGGGTAGCTGAAGCTTTCTTT
CDR3: CASSSRQGVAEAFF

size: many
J: TRBJ1-1
V: TRBV6-1
D: -
DNA: TGTGCCAGCAGTCCCAGGACAGAATGGACTGAAGCTTTCTTT
CDR3: CASSPRTEWTEAFF

size: -
J: TRBJ1-2
V: TRBV7-6
D: -
DNA: TGTGCCAGCAGCTCGGGTAAAGGTGGCTACACCTTC
CDR3: CASSSGKGGYTF

size: few
J: TRBJ2-5
V: TRBV3-1
D: -
DNA: TGTGCCAGCAGCCAAGAAGGAGCCAGGGGCCTCGAGACCCAGTACTTC
CDR3: CASSQEGARGLETQYF

size: many
J: TRBJ2-7
V: TRBV19
D: TRBD2
DNA: TGCGCCAGTAGTGCCAGCCCTAGCGGGCGGTCCTACGAGCAGTACTTC
CDR3: CASSASPSGRSYEQYF

size: -
J: TRBJ2-7
V: TRBV15
D: -
DNA: TGTGCCACCAACAGTTTTCCGAAGGGTACCTACGAGCAGTACTTC
CDR3: CATNSFPKGTYEQYF

size: few
J: TRBJ2-7
V: TRBV12-3/TRBV12-4
D: -
DNA: TGTGCCAGCAAGCAAGGGTGGGGATACGAGCAGCACTTC
CDR3: CASKQGWGYEQHF

size: -
J: TRBJ1-6
V: TRBV3-1
D: -
DNA: TGTGCCAGCAGCCCCTCCGACAGCCTGCATAATTCACCCCTCCACTTT
CDR3: CASSPSDSLHNSPLHF

size: -
J: TRBJ1-5
V: TRBV6-1
D: -
DNA: TGTGCCAGCAGCTCGGGACTGGTCAACAATCAGCCCCAGCATTTT
CDR3: CASSSGLVNNQPQHF

size: many
J: TRBJ1-2
V: TRBV29-1
D: -
DNA: TGCAGCGCTCACCGATTGGACCGCTATGGCTACACCTTC
CDR3: CSAHRLDRYGYTF

size: many
J: TRBJ2-7
V: TRBV4-2
D: -
DNA: TGTGCCAGCAACCAAGGGGGATCCTACGAGCAGTACTTC
CDR3: CASNQGGSYEQYF

size: medium-sized
J: TRBJ1-3
V: TRBV12-3/TRBV12-4
D: -
DNA: TGTGCCAGCACCCAACGGAACACCATATATTTT
CDR3: CASTQRNTIYF

size: few
J: TRBJ2-2
V: TRBV6-1
D: -
DNA: TGTGCCAGCAGCCGCTTGTGGAGAGGGAACACCGGGGAGCTGTTTTTT
CDR3: CASSRLWRGNTGELFF

size: medium-sized
J: TRBJ1-2
V: TRBV6-1
D: TRBD1
DNA: TGTGCCAGCAGTCTCCGGAGAGGGGGCCAGACTAACTATGGCTACACCTTC
CDR3: CASSLRRGGQTNYGYTF